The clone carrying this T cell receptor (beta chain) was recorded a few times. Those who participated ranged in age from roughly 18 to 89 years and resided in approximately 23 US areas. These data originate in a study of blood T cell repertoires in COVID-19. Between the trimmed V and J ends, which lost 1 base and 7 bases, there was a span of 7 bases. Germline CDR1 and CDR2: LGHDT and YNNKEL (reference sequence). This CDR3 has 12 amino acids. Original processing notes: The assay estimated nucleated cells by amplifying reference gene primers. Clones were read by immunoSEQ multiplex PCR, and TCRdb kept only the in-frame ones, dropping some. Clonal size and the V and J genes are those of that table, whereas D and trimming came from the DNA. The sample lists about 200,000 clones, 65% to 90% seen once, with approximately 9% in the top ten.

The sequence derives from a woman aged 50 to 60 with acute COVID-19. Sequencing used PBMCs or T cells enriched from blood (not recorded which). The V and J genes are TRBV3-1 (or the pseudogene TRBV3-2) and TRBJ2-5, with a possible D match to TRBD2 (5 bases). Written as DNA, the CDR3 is TGTGCCAGCAGCCAAGCCCGGGGGACCCAGTACTTC. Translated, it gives CASSQARGTQYF.